The clone carrying this T cell receptor beta chain was seen once. The sample belongs to a study of cytomegalovirus exposure and HLA in healthy donors. Vbeta (60) and Jbeta (13) primers were used in the PCR. Some clones are missing from TCRdb's copy, which holds only in-frame ones; the method was immunoSEQ multiplex PCR. The data contain under 250,000 clones, around 80% of them seen just once; the ten biggest clones take up around 4.3%. This sequence was found in a woman under 40 in good health and CMV-seropositive. Specimen: PBMCs.

The CDR3 spells CASSYVRQEREQFF. The DNA of the CDR3 is TGTGCCAGCAGTTATGTAAGACAGGAGCGGGAGCAGTTCTTC. The chain is built from TRBV27 and TRBJ2-1; possibly TRBD1 for D (6 bases). Trimming stripped 4 bases from V and 10 bases from J, with 17 bases between. There are 14 residues in the CDR3. The germline gives CDR1 MNHEY, CDR2 SMNVEV (reference sequence).